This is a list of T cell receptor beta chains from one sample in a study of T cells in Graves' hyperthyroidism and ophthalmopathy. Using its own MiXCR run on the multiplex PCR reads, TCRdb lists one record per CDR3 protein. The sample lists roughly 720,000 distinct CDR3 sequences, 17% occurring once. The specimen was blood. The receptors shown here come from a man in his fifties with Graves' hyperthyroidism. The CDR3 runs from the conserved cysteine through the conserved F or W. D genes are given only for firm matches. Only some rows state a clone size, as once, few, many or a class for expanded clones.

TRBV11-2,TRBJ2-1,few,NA,TGTGCCAGCAGCTTAGTCCGGCTTCCTAATGAGCAGTTCTTC,CASSLVRLPNEQFF
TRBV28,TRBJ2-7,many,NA,TGTGCCAGCAGTCCCCTGCCCGGGGCGGGATACGAGCAGTACTTC,CASSPLPGAGYEQYF
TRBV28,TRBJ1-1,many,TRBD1,TGTGCCAGTAAGACAGGGTCCACTGAAGCTTTCTTT,CASKTGSTEAFF
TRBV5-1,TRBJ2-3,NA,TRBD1,TGCGCCAGCAGCCGGGTCTCAGGACAGGGTTGGACAGATACGCAGTATTTT,CASSRVSGQGWTDTQYF
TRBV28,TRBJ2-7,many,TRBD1,TGTGCCAGCAGCTCCCCAAGGGACAGCCCCTACGAGCAGTACTTC,CASSSPRDSPYEQYF
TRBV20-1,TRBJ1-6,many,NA,TGCAGTGCTAGAGATGAGGGGTTCGCGGAGGATTCACCCCTCCACTTT,CSARDEGFAEDSPLHF
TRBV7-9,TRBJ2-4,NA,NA,TGTGCCAGCAGCTTAGCGCCACAGAAAAACATTCAGTACTTC,CASSLAPQKNIQYF
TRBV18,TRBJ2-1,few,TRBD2,TGTGCCAGCTCACCACCCGGACTAGCGGGACTAAATGAGCAGTTCTTC,CASSPPGLAGLNEQFF
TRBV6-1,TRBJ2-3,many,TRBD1,TGTGCCAGCAGGGAGAATCCGGGACAGATCACAGATACGCAGTATTTT,CASRENPGQITDTQYF
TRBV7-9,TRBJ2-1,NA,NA,TGTGCCAGCAGCCTGGTCAGGGACTACAATGAGCAGTTCTTC,CASSLVRDYNEQFF
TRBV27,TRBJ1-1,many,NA,TGTGCCAGCAGTTTAGCGCCCAATTTCTGGGTTCCAAACACTGAAGCTTTCTTT,CASSLAPNFWVPNTEAFF
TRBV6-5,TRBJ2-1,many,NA,TGTGCCAGCAGTTACCCCGGTGGGGGGAGCTCCTACAATGAGCAGTTCTTC,CASSYPGGGSSYNEQFF
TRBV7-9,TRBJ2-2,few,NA,TGTGCCAGCAGCTCTACGAGACGGATCTTCGAGGAACCCGGGGAGCTGTTTTTT,CASSSTRRIFEEPGELFF
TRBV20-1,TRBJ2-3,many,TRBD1,TGCAGTGCTGCAGGAGACAGGGTTGTGGCAGATACGCAGTATTTT,CSAAGDRVVADTQYF
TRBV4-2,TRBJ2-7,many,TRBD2,TGTGCCAGCAGCCGCGCGGGGGAATTCGCCTACGAGCAGTACTTC,CASSRAGEFAYEQYF
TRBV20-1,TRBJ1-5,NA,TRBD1,TGCAGTGCTAGTACATTCGGGACAGGGCGCAATCAGCCCCAGCATTTT,CSASTFGTGRNQPQHF
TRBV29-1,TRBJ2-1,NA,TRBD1,TGCAGCGTTGAAGGGGGAAAGGGGACAGGGTCGATAAATGAGCAGTTCTTC,CSVEGGKGTGSINEQFF
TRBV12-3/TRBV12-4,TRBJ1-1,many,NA,TGTGCCAGCAGTTTTTTAAAGTGGGCTTTCTTT,CASSFLKWAFF
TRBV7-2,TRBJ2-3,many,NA,TGTGCCAGCAACCTAATGGGTCCTAGCACAGATACGCAGTATTTT,CASNLMGPSTDTQYF
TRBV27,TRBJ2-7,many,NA,TGTGCCAGCAGTACTGGACCGACCTCCGAGCAGTACTTC,CASSTGPTSEQYF
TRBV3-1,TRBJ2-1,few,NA,TGTGCCAGCAGCCAAGCCCCCGGACGGTCCTCCTACAATGAGCAGTTCTTC,CASSQAPGRSSYNEQFF
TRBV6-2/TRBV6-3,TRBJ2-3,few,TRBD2,TGTGCCAGCAGTCGGACTAGCGAAACAGATACGCAGTATTTT,CASSRTSETDTQYF
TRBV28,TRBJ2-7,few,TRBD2,TGTGCCAGCAGTTTCGTAGCGGGAGTTTCTTACGAGCAGTACTTC,CASSFVAGVSYEQYF
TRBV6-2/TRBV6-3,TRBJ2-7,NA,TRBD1,TGTGCCAGCAGTGCGGAGCGGACAGGGGAACACGAGCAGTACTTC,CASSAERTGEHEQYF
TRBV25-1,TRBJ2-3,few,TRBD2,TGTGCCAGCAGTCCTTTTCTAGCGGGAGCAGCAGATACGCAGTATTTT,CASSPFLAGAADTQYF
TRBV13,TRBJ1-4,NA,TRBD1,TGTGCCAGCAGGCGAGCGGGACAGGGGGATACAAAACTGTTTTTT,CASRRAGQGDTKLFF
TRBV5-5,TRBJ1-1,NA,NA,TGTGCCAGCAGTGAAACAGCTATTAACACTGAAGCTTTCTTT,CASSETAINTEAFF
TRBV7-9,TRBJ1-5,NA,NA,TGTGCCAGCAGCTTGTGGGTTCAGCCCCAGCATTTT,CASSLWVQPQHF
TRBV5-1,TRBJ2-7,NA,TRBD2,TGCGCCAGCAGCTTGCGGTCGGGGGGGGCGAGAGCTAGAAGTATCTACGAGCAGTACTTC,CASSLRSGGARARSIYEQYF
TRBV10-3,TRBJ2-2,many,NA,TGTGCCATCAGTGGCACAGATAACACCGGGGAGCTGTTTTTT,CAISGTDNTGELFF
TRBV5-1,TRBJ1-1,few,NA,TGCGCCAGCAGTCTCTCTAAGGGTCCGAACACTGAAGCTTTCTTT,CASSLSKGPNTEAFF
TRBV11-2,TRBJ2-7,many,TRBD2,TGTGCCAGCAGCTTAGATAGGTCTAGCGGGAGTAGTTACGAGCAGTACTTC,CASSLDRSSGSSYEQYF
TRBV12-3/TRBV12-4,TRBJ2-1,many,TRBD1,TGTGCCAGCAGGACGGACAGGGGGCTTTACAATGAGCAGTTCTTC,CASRTDRGLYNEQFF
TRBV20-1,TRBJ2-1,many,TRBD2,TGCAGTGCTAGAGATCCGTATAGCGGGAGTTACAATGAGCAGTTCTTC,CSARDPYSGSYNEQFF
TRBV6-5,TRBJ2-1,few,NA,TGTGCCAGCAGTTACTCGTTAGGCCAGGCCAATGAGCAGTTCTTC,CASSYSLGQANEQFF
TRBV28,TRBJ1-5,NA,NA,TGTGCCAGCAGTTTAGGGCAGGGCCCCAATCAGCCCCAGCATTTT,CASSLGQGPNQPQHF
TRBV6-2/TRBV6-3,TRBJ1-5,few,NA,TGTGCCAGCGTTGGACTCTACAATCAGCCCCAGCATTTT,CASVGLYNQPQHF
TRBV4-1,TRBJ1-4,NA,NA,TGCGCCAGCAGCCGATTACAGGGTTTTAATGAAAAACTGTTTTTT,CASSRLQGFNEKLFF
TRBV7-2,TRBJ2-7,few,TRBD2,TGTGCCAGCAGCTTAGTCCCCTGGGGTAGCGGGAGCTACGAGCAGTACTTC,CASSLVPWGSGSYEQYF
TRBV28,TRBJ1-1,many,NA,TGTGCCAGCAGGTCCCAAGGCAGGTCCAACACTGAAGCTTTCTTT,CASRSQGRSNTEAFF
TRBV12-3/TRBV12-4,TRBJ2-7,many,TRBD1,TGTGCCAGCAGTCCCCCGACAGGGGCCTACGAGCAGTACTTC,CASSPPTGAYEQYF
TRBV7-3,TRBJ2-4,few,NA,TGTGCCAGCAGCTTTACTTCCGGGACTTCCAAAAACATTCAGTACTTC,CASSFTSGTSKNIQYF